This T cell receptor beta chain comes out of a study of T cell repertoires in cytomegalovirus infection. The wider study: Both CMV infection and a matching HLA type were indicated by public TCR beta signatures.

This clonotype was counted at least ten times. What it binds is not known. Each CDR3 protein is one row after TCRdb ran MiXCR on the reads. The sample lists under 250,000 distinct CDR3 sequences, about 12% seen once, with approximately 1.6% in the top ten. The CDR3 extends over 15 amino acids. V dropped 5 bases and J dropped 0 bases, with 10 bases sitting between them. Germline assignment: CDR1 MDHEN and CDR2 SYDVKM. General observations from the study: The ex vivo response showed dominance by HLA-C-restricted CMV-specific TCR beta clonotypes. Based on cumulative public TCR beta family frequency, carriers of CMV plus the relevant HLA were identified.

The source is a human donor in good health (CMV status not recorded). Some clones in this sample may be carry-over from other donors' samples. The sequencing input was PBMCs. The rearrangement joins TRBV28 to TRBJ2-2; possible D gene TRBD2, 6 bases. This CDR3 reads CASSLGGSNTGELFF. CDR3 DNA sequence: TGTGCCAGCAGTCTGGGGGGATCGAACACCGGGGAGCTGTTTTTT.